This passage covers 10 T cell receptor beta chains from one sample sequenced in a study of cytomegalovirus exposure and HLA in healthy donors. Researchers ran the PCR with 60 Vbeta and 13 Jbeta primers. The table came from immunoSEQ multiplex PCR; TCRdb's copy has only in-frame clones and leaves some out. The sample shows approximately 190,000 clones, 82% of them seen only once. Source material: PBMCs. These receptor sequences come from a woman younger than 30 in good health and CMV-seronegative.

This chain uses TRBV19 with TRBJ2-7; 11 positions match TRBD2. Germline V gene lookup returns CDR1 LNHDA and CDR2 SQIVND (reference sequence). The junction had 11 bases not matched to a gene; V was cut back by 7 bases and J by 3 bases. CDR3 length equals 16 residues. The CDR3 bases are TGTGCCAGTACTCCCGAGACTAGCGGGGTGAACTACGAGCAGTACTTC. Protein sequence: CASTPETSGVNYEQYF.

The chain joins TRBV7-3 to TRBJ2-1, with D perhaps TRBD1 (6 bases). Germline values: CDR1 SGHTA, CDR2 FQGTGA. The CDR3 consists of 16 residues. Trimming shortened V by 4 bases and J by 5 bases, and 18 bases separated the two germline ends. The CDR3 region is CASSWTDQGEDNEQFF. The CDR3 DNA reads TGTGCCAGCAGCTGGACAGACCAAGGCGAGGACAATGAGCAGTTCTTC.

The V and J genes are TRBV4-1 and TRBJ1-1; D possibly corresponds to TRBD1 (5 bases). The CDR3 runs to 15 residues. The germline gives CDR1 MGHRA, CDR2 YSYEKL. Trimming removed 0 bases at V and 1 base at J, with 9 bases between. CDR3 sequence (DNA): TGCGCCAGCAGCCAAGATCCCAGGGCGAACACTGAAGCTTTCTTT. As protein: CASSQDPRANTEAFF.

The gene calls are TRBV19 and TRBJ2-7; D remains ambiguous. Trimming removed 6 bases at V and 3 bases at J, with 15 bases between. CDR1 LNHDA and CDR2 SQIVND come from the germline V gene (reference sequence). The CDR3 length is 14 residues. CDR3 protein: CASRETDHLYEQYF. The CDR3 nucleotides read TGTGCCAGTAGGGAGACGGATCACCTCTACGAGCAGTACTTC.

J is TRBJ2-1 and V is TRBV6-6; D call uncertain. Trimming cost V 9 bases and J 0 bases, with 6 bases left between them. This CDR3 has 12 amino acids. Germline lookup yields CDR1 MNHNY and CDR2 SVGAGI (reference sequence). CDR3 DNA: TGTGCCAGTGGAGACTCCTACAATGAGCAGTTCTTC. Translating gives CASGDSYNEQFF.

The chain employs TRBV7-2 and TRBJ1-4, with D perhaps matching TRBD1 (5 bases). The CDR3 spans 17 residues. V was clipped by 3 bases and J by 0 bases, with 14 bases between them. Per the germline V gene, CDR1 is SGHTA and CDR2 is FQGNSA. The DNA of the CDR3 is TGTGCCAGCAGCTTTCGGGGGGGAAGGGCAACTAATGAAAAACTGTTTTTT. Translation: CASSFRGGRATNEKLFF. Variable domain in full (rest from reference TRBV7-2 and TRBJ1-4): GAGVSQSPSNKVTEKGKDVELRCDPISGHTALYWYRQSLGQGLEFLIYFQGNSAPDKSGLPSDRFSAERTGGSVSTLTIQRTQQEDSAVYLCASSFRGGRATNEKLFFGSGTQLSVL.

The chain couples TRBV19 to TRBJ1-4; TRBD1 is a possible D gene (6 bases). The germline V and J ends were trimmed by 8 bases and 6 bases, with 19 bases remaining between them. Germline CDR1 is LNHDA and CDR2 is SQIVND (reference sequence). This CDR3 is built from 15 residues. CDR3 nucleotide sequence: TGTGCCAGTTCCTTCATCAGGGGCTCCCATGAAAAACTGTTTTTT. Protein: CASSFIRGSHEKLFF.

The chain carries TRBV7-6 and TRBJ1-1, with D possibly being TRBD1 (5 bases). Germline V CDR1 and CDR2: SGHVS, FNYEAQ. The CDR3 is made up of 15 amino acids. Trimming took 0 bases from V and 0 from J, leaving 8 bases between them. CDR3 DNA sequence: TGTGCCAGCAGCTTAGCAGGCAGGGTGAACACTGAAGCTTTCTTT. It yields the protein CASSLAGRVNTEAFF.

This clone has only a few counts. This chain uses TRBV5-6 with TRBJ2-7, with TRBD1 matching over 9 bases. The CDR3 covers 16 residues. The ends lost 2 bases at V and 9 bases at J; junction bases unmatched: 15. Germline CDR1 reads SGHDT; CDR2 reads YYEEEE. The CDR3 coding sequence is TGTGCCAGCAGCTTAGAGGGGACAGGGTTTAGGGCATCGCAGTACTTC. The encoded protein is CASSLEGTGFRASQYF.

The chain's CDR3 is CASSFTSGSSTDTQYF. The CDR3 DNA is TGTGCCAGCAGTTTTACTAGCGGGTCTAGCACAGATACGCAGTATTTT. V usage is TRBV27 and J usage is TRBJ2-3, with 9 bases that match TRBD2. The CDR3 runs 16 residues. The germline CDR1 and CDR2 sequences are MNHEY and SMNVEV (reference sequence). The junction had 4 bases not matched to a gene; V was cut back by 3 bases and J by 0 bases.